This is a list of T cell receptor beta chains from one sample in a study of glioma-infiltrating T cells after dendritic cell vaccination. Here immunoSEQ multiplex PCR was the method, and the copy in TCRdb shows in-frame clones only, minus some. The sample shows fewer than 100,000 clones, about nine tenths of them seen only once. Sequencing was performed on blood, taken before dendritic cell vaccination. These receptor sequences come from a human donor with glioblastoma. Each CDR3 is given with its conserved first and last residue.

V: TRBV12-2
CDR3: CASRLIGRATDQPQHF

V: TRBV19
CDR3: CASSIPSQGDLDTQYF

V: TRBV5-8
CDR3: CASTQPGAYEQYF

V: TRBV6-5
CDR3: CASSIDRFFYGYTF

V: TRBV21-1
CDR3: CAREWPRGADTQYF

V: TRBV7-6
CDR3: CASSVTTGGRETQYF

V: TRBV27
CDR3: CASSFRDREDTQYF

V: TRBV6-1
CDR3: CASTESWQGNGYTF

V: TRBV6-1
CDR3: CASSEAGAGGRWGEQFF

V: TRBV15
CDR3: CATSNYRGTNEKLFF

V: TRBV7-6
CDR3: CASSLEGAGNSPLHF

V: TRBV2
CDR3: CASSELAQIGADTQYF

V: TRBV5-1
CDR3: CASSSGTGEKNIQYF

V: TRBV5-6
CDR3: CASSYGPLGTGFNEQFF

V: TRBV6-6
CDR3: CASSIHDRGRPYEQYF

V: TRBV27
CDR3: CASSFGNRNTEAFF

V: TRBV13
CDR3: CASSPTPTSGGPPTSSYEQYF

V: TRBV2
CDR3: CASSESLLTGTLPDEQFF

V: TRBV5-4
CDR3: CASSRTSGGNTGELFF

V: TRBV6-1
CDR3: CASSGTSGGPAYNEQFF

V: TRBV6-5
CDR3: CASSYAPGTGNEKLFF

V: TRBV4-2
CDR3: CASSQVAGTRNEQFF

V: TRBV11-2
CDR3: CASSLSRVAQETQYF

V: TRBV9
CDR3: CASSDPGTSAAHEQFF